This is a list of T cell receptor beta chains from one sample in a study of T cell changes during pregnancy in multiple sclerosis. TCRdb keeps only in-frame clones here, not all; method: immunoSEQ multiplex PCR. The data contain 30,000 or so clones, about 88% of them singletons. The sample in question was CD8+ T cells from peripheral blood mononuclear cells, obtained in the third trimester of pregnancy. The origin of the receptors is a female donor with multiple sclerosis, enrolled in a pregnancy study. The CDR3 runs from the conserved cysteine through the conserved F or W. The order of the fields is V gene, clone size, CDR3 length, J gene, D gene, CDR3 protein, CDR3 DNA. The D gene is left open where the match is weak. Only part of the rows carry a size: once, few, many, or a class if the clone is expanded.

V gene: TRBV7-9
clone size: -
CDR3 length: 13
J gene: TRBJ2-7
D gene: TRBD2
CDR3 protein: CASSVTSGGEQYF
CDR3 DNA: TGTGCCAGCAGCGTGACTAGCGGGGGAGAGCAGTACTTC

V gene: TRBV21-1
clone size: -
CDR3 length: 13
J gene: TRBJ1-2
D gene: -
CDR3 protein: CASSQGGGNGYTF
CDR3 DNA: TGTGCCAGCAGCCAGGGAGGGGGGAACGGCTACACCTTC

V gene: TRBV10-3
clone size: -
CDR3 length: 15
J gene: TRBJ1-6
D gene: TRBD1
CDR3 protein: CAISEDRGYNSPLHF
CDR3 DNA: TGTGCCATCAGTGAAGACAGGGGATACAATTCACCCCTCCACTTT

V gene: TRBV9
clone size: -
CDR3 length: 15
J gene: TRBJ2-7
D gene: TRBD2
CDR3 protein: CASSPSTSGTYEQYF
CDR3 DNA: TGTGCCAGCAGCCCATCGACTAGCGGGACCTACGAGCAGTACTTC

V gene: TRBV5-1
clone size: -
CDR3 length: 13
J gene: TRBJ2-7
D gene: -
CDR3 protein: CASSLTGGYEQYF
CDR3 DNA: TGCGCCAGCAGCTTGACGGGCGGGTACGAGCAGTACTTC

V gene: TRBV14
clone size: -
CDR3 length: 15
J gene: TRBJ1-1
D gene: TRBD1
CDR3 protein: CASSHADRGNTEAFF
CDR3 DNA: TGTGCCAGCAGCCATGCGGACAGGGGGAACACTGAAGCTTTCTTT

V gene: TRBV15
clone size: -
CDR3 length: 17
J gene: TRBJ2-7
D gene: -
CDR3 protein: CATSRDRASAGAYEQYF
CDR3 DNA: TGTGCCACCAGCAGAGATAGGGCCTCCGCCGGGGCCTACGAGCAGTACTTC

V gene: TRBV5-6
clone size: -
CDR3 length: 16
J gene: TRBJ2-3
D gene: -
CDR3 protein: CASSLIAVVGTDTQYF
CDR3 DNA: TGTGCCAGCAGCTTGATAGCGGTCGTTGGGACAGATACGCAGTATTTT

V gene: TRBV7-9
clone size: few
CDR3 length: 17
J gene: TRBJ2-1
D gene: TRBD1
CDR3 protein: CASRSPNTGTGDNEQFF
CDR3 DNA: TGTGCCAGCAGGAGTCCAAACACCGGGACAGGGGATAATGAGCAGTTCTTC

V gene: TRBV5-4
clone size: -
CDR3 length: 15
J gene: TRBJ2-3
D gene: -
CDR3 protein: CASSSSTASTDTQYF
CDR3 DNA: TGTGCCAGCAGCTCCTCTACCGCTAGCACAGATACGCAGTATTTT

V gene: TRBV28
clone size: -
CDR3 length: 15
J gene: TRBJ2-2
D gene: -
CDR3 protein: CASSWTPEDTGELFF
CDR3 DNA: TGTGCCAGCAGTTGGACTCCGGAGGACACCGGGGAGCTGTTTTTT

V gene: TRBV5-4
clone size: -
CDR3 length: 16
J gene: TRBJ2-7
D gene: TRBD2
CDR3 protein: CASSSRTSGAPYEQYF
CDR3 DNA: TGTGCCAGCAGCTCCAGGACTAGCGGGGCCCCCTACGAGCAGTACTTC

V gene: TRBV5-1
clone size: -
CDR3 length: 18
J gene: TRBJ2-7
D gene: TRBD2
CDR3 protein: CASSLLTSREATFYEQYF
CDR3 DNA: TGCGCCAGCAGCCTATTAACATCTCGGGAGGCAACGTTCTACGAGCAGTACTTC

V gene: TRBV27
clone size: -
CDR3 length: 14
J gene: TRBJ2-3
D gene: -
CDR3 protein: CASSLGLFTDTQYF
CDR3 DNA: TGTGCCAGCAGTTTGGGGCTTTTCACAGATACGCAGTATTTT

V gene: TRBV5-6
clone size: once
CDR3 length: 12
J gene: TRBJ2-7
D gene: -
CDR3 protein: CASSLRGGEQYF
CDR3 DNA: TGTGCCAGCAGCTTGAGGGGGGGCGAGCAGTACTTC

V gene: TRBV9
clone size: -
CDR3 length: 17
J gene: TRBJ1-3
D gene: -
CDR3 protein: CASSASGGALGGNTIYF
CDR3 DNA: TGTGCCAGCAGCGCTAGTGGGGGGGCGCTTGGGGGAAACACCATATATTTT

V gene: TRBV27
clone size: -
CDR3 length: 13
J gene: TRBJ2-7
D gene: TRBD1
CDR3 protein: CAVTAGRGYEQYF
CDR3 DNA: TGTGCCGTCACCGCAGGCAGGGGGTACGAGCAGTACTTC

V gene: TRBV28
clone size: -
CDR3 length: 15
J gene: TRBJ2-3
D gene: TRBD2
CDR3 protein: CASSQRDARTDTQYF
CDR3 DNA: TGTGCCAGCAGTCAGCGGGACGCGCGCACAGATACGCAGTATTTT

V gene: TRBV29-1
clone size: -
CDR3 length: 11
J gene: TRBJ1-1
D gene: -
CDR3 protein: CSGYRETEAFF
CDR3 DNA: TGCAGCGGGTACAGGGAGACTGAAGCTTTCTTT

V gene: TRBV4-1
clone size: -
CDR3 length: 16
J gene: TRBJ1-2
D gene: TRBD1
CDR3 protein: CASSQADRDRGRGYTF
CDR3 DNA: TGCGCCAGCAGCCAAGCAGACCGGGACAGGGGGCGAGGCTACACCTTC

V gene: TRBV2
clone size: -
CDR3 length: 14
J gene: TRBJ2-1
D gene: TRBD2
CDR3 protein: CASSEGGGYNEQFF
CDR3 DNA: TGTGCCAGCAGTGAAGGGGGAGGGTACAATGAGCAGTTCTTC

V gene: TRBV4-1
clone size: once
CDR3 length: 15
J gene: TRBJ2-7
D gene: -
CDR3 protein: CASRARGTGAYEQYF
CDR3 DNA: TGCGCCAGCAGAGCCCGGGGGACTGGAGCCTACGAGCAGTACTTC

V gene: TRBV27
clone size: -
CDR3 length: 13
J gene: TRBJ2-1
D gene: -
CDR3 protein: CASSSPLYNEQFF
CDR3 DNA: TGTGCCAGCAGTTCCCCCCTTTACAATGAGCAGTTCTTC

V gene: TRBV27
clone size: -
CDR3 length: 15
J gene: TRBJ2-5
D gene: TRBD2
CDR3 protein: CASSQGLAGVETQYF
CDR3 DNA: TGTGCCAGCAGTCAGGGACTAGCGGGAGTAGAGACCCAGTACTTC

V gene: TRBV27
clone size: -
CDR3 length: 17
J gene: TRBJ2-3
D gene: TRBD2
CDR3 protein: CASSLLRLAGSTDTQYF
CDR3 DNA: TGTGCCAGCAGTCTCCTCCGACTAGCGGGAAGCACAGATACGCAGTATTTT

V gene: TRBV19
clone size: -
CDR3 length: 16
J gene: TRBJ2-1
D gene: TRBD2
CDR3 protein: CASSLALAGPNNEQFF
CDR3 DNA: TGTGCCAGTAGTCTCGCTCTAGCGGGCCCTAACAATGAGCAGTTCTTC

V gene: TRBV29-1
clone size: -
CDR3 length: 14
J gene: TRBJ2-1
D gene: TRBD2
CDR3 protein: CSVFERDSYNEQFF
CDR3 DNA: TGCAGCGTTTTCGAGCGGGATTCCTACAATGAGCAGTTCTTC

V gene: TRBV6-6
clone size: -
CDR3 length: 12
J gene: TRBJ1-3
D gene: -
CDR3 protein: CASSLQKNTIYF
CDR3 DNA: TGTGCCAGCAGTCTCCAGAAAAACACCATATATTTT

V gene: TRBV11-2
clone size: -
CDR3 length: 15
J gene: TRBJ1-4
D gene: -
CDR3 protein: CASSSREEPNEKLFF
CDR3 DNA: TGTGCCAGCAGCTCCCGAGAGGAGCCTAATGAAAAACTGTTTTTT

V gene: TRBV28
clone size: -
CDR3 length: 15
J gene: TRBJ1-2
D gene: TRBD1
CDR3 protein: CASTETRQGDYGYTF
CDR3 DNA: TGTGCCAGCACTGAGACCCGACAGGGGGACTATGGCTACACCTTC

V gene: TRBV28
clone size: once
CDR3 length: 16
J gene: TRBJ2-1
D gene: TRBD2
CDR3 protein: CASSPSGLAVYNEQFF
CDR3 DNA: TGTGCCAGCAGCCCCTCGGGACTAGCGGTTTACAATGAGCAGTTCTTC

V gene: TRBV9
clone size: -
CDR3 length: 14
J gene: TRBJ1-2
D gene: -
CDR3 protein: CASSVGGASDGYTF
CDR3 DNA: TGTGCCAGCAGCGTAGGGGGCGCTTCTGATGGCTACACCTTC

V gene: TRBV9
clone size: -
CDR3 length: 15
J gene: TRBJ1-2
D gene: TRBD1
CDR3 protein: CASSHPSTGDYGYTF
CDR3 DNA: TGTGCCAGCAGCCACCCCTCGACAGGGGACTATGGCTACACCTTC

V gene: TRBV27
clone size: -
CDR3 length: 18
J gene: TRBJ1-3
D gene: -
CDR3 protein: CASSLSPPGASSGNTIYF
CDR3 DNA: TGTGCCAGCAGTTTATCTCCCCCGGGAGCTAGCTCTGGAAACACCATATATTTT

V gene: TRBV18
clone size: -
CDR3 length: 16
J gene: TRBJ1-3
D gene: -
CDR3 protein: CASSPLPVSLGNTIYF
CDR3 DNA: TGTGCCAGCTCACCACTCCCGGTCTCCCTAGGAAACACCATATATTTT

V gene: TRBV5-4
clone size: -
CDR3 length: 15
J gene: TRBJ1-4
D gene: TRBD1
CDR3 protein: CASSLRQGARGKLFF
CDR3 DNA: TGTGCCAGCAGCTTGAGACAGGGGGCAAGGGGAAAACTGTTTTTT

V gene: TRBV6-5
clone size: -
CDR3 length: 15
J gene: TRBJ2-1
D gene: TRBD2
CDR3 protein: CASSSERDSYNEQFF
CDR3 DNA: TGTGCCAGCAGCTCCGAGCGGGATTCCTACAATGAGCAGTTCTTC

V gene: TRBV21-1
clone size: -
CDR3 length: 14
J gene: TRBJ1-4
D gene: -
CDR3 protein: CASSKDRVGEKLFF
CDR3 DNA: TGTGCCAGCAGCAAAGACAGGGTAGGGGAAAAACTGTTTTTT

V gene: TRBV27
clone size: -
CDR3 length: 14
J gene: TRBJ1-2
D gene: -
CDR3 protein: CASSFDRLSYGYTF
CDR3 DNA: TGTGCCAGCAGTTTCGACAGGCTCTCTTATGGCTACACCTTC

V gene: TRBV7-9
clone size: -
CDR3 length: 17
J gene: TRBJ1-1
D gene: -
CDR3 protein: CASSSGTDSTMNTEAFF
CDR3 DNA: TGTGCCAGCAGCTCCGGGACGGACAGCACTATGAACACTGAAGCTTTCTTT

V gene: TRBV6-1
clone size: -
CDR3 length: 11
J gene: TRBJ1-1
D gene: -
CDR3 protein: CAIGDYTEAFF
CDR3 DNA: TGTGCCATTGGAGATTACACTGAAGCTTTCTTT

V gene: TRBV25-1
clone size: -
CDR3 length: 14
J gene: TRBJ2-2
D gene: -
CDR3 protein: CASSAIGDTGELFF
CDR3 DNA: TGTGCCAGCAGTGCTATCGGGGATACCGGGGAGCTGTTTTTT

V gene: TRBV19
clone size: -
CDR3 length: 13
J gene: TRBJ2-5
D gene: -
CDR3 protein: CASRKQGGETQYF
CDR3 DNA: TGTGCCAGTAGAAAACAGGGTGGGGAGACCCAGTACTTC

V gene: TRBV2
clone size: few
CDR3 length: 17
J gene: TRBJ1-1
D gene: TRBD1
CDR3 protein: CASKYHTGTGRNTEAFF
CDR3 DNA: TGTGCCAGCAAGTATCACACCGGGACAGGGCGAAACACTGAAGCTTTCTTT

V gene: TRBV6-5
clone size: -
CDR3 length: 12
J gene: TRBJ1-2
D gene: -
CDR3 protein: CASTAGVYGYTF
CDR3 DNA: TGTGCCAGCACCGCAGGGGTCTATGGCTACACCTTC

V gene: TRBV30
clone size: -
CDR3 length: 16
J gene: TRBJ1-5
D gene: TRBD1
CDR3 protein: CAWSSQGARSNQPQHF
CDR3 DNA: TGTGCCTGGAGTAGCCAGGGGGCGAGAAGCAATCAGCCCCAGCATTTT

V gene: TRBV19
clone size: -
CDR3 length: 13
J gene: TRBJ2-3
D gene: -
CDR3 protein: CASSWAFTDTQYF
CDR3 DNA: TGTGCCAGTAGTTGGGCGTTCACAGATACGCAGTATTTT

V gene: TRBV9
clone size: -
CDR3 length: 15
J gene: TRBJ2-3
D gene: TRBD2
CDR3 protein: CASSAPGTRKDTQYF
CDR3 DNA: TGTGCCAGCAGCGCACCCGGGACTAGGAAGGATACGCAGTATTTT

V gene: TRBV15
clone size: -
CDR3 length: 13
J gene: TRBJ1-1
D gene: -
CDR3 protein: CATSRPGTIEAFF
CDR3 DNA: TGTGCCACCAGCAGGCCAGGGACTATTGAAGCTTTCTTT

V gene: TRBV4-1
clone size: -
CDR3 length: 13
J gene: TRBJ2-1
D gene: TRBD1
CDR3 protein: CASSRGGPDEQFF
CDR3 DNA: TGCGCCAGCAGCCGAGGGGGCCCAGATGAGCAGTTCTTC

V gene: TRBV6-5
clone size: once
CDR3 length: 16
J gene: TRBJ2-7
D gene: -
CDR3 protein: CASSYSYRDKAYEQYF
CDR3 DNA: TGTGCCAGCAGTTACTCCTACCGGGACAAGGCCTACGAGCAGTACTTC

V gene: TRBV19
clone size: medium-sized
CDR3 length: 15
J gene: TRBJ2-7
D gene: -
CDR3 protein: CASSISWQGVYEQYF
CDR3 DNA: TGTGCCAGTAGTATTAGCTGGCAGGGCGTCTACGAGCAGTACTTC

V gene: TRBV30
clone size: -
CDR3 length: 14
J gene: TRBJ2-5
D gene: TRBD2
CDR3 protein: CAWRGLADQETQYF
CDR3 DNA: TGTGCCTGGAGAGGCCTAGCGGATCAAGAGACCCAGTACTTC

V gene: TRBV10-1
clone size: -
CDR3 length: 17
J gene: TRBJ1-5
D gene: -
CDR3 protein: CASSLFGSAFGNQPQHF
CDR3 DNA: TGCGCCAGCAGTCTTTTCGGGTCCGCGTTCGGTAATCAGCCCCAGCATTTT

V gene: TRBV7-9
clone size: once
CDR3 length: 17
J gene: TRBJ2-1
D gene: TRBD2
CDR3 protein: CASRLTSGAFSYNEQFF
CDR3 DNA: TGTGCCAGCAGACTTACTAGCGGGGCCTTCTCCTACAATGAGCAGTTCTTC